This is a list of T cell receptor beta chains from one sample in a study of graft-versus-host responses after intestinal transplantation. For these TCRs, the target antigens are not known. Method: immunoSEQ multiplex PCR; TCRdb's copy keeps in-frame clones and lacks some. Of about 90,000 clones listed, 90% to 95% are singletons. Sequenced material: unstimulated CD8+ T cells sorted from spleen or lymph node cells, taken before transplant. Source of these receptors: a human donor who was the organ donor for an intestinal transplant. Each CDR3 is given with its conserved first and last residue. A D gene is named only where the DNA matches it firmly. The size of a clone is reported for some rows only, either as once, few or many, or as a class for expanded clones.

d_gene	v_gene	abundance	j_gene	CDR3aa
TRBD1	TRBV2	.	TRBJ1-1	CASRWTGSNTEAFF
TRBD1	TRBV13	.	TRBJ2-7	CASSVTGTGGEQYF
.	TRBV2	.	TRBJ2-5	CASTIWEIQETQYF
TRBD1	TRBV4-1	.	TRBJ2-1	CASSQVPGQKDNEQFF
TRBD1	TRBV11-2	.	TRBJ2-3	CASSFLTGGTDTQYF
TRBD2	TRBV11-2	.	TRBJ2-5	CASSLVPSGGGTQYF
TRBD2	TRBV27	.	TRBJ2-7	CASSLEGTSGLISSYEQYF
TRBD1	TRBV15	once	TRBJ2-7	CATSRWDRLEQYF
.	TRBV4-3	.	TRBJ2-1	CASSQGWGTLNEQFF
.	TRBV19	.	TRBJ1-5	CASTSGLQPQHF
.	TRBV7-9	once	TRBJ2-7	CASSHLGRDSKQYF
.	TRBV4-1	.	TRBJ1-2	CASSQGVYGGVGYTF
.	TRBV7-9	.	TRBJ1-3	CASSSGGHGNTIYF
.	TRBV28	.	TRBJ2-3	CASSLSRVSTDTQYF
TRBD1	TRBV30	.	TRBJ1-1	CAWSPGGTEAFF
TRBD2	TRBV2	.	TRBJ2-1	CASSEAASGRGEQFF
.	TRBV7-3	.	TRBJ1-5	CASSQFRGDQPQHF
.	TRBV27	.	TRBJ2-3	CASSSGVADTQYF
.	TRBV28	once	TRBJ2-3	CASSASGESTDTQYF
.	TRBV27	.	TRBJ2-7	CASSLSARIDSYEQYF
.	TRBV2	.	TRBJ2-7	CASSSDTSYEQYF
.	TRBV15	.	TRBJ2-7	CATGYGYEQYF
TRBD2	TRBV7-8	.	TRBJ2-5	CASSLGLPGLAGEVETQYF
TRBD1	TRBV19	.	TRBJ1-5	CASSIGQGAFSNQPQHF
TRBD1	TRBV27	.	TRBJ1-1	CASRTGQVNTEAFF
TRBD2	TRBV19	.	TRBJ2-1	CASSPLAGALYNEQFF